The 10 T cell receptor beta chains listed next were all sequenced from one sample in a study of blood T cell repertoires in COVID-19. Produced via immunoSEQ multiplex PCR; TCRdb's table is partial and in-frame only. The table includes 100,000 to 150,000 clones, approximately 83% detected once. Sample: peripheral blood. These receptors originate from a woman older than 75 with acute or convalescent COVID-19.

The CDR3 coding sequence is TGTGCCAGCAGTCCGGGACAGGGGGTCGTTTACGAGCAGTACGTC. Encoded protein: CASSPGQGVVYEQYV. The chain uses TRBV6-4 and TRBJ2-7; 11 bases align to TRBD1. Per germline, CDR1 MRHNA and CDR2 SNTAGT. Trimming at V came to 5 bases and at J to 4 bases, leaving 7 bases not matched to a gene. This CDR3 region has 15 residues.

The chain links TRBV2 to TRBJ2-7, with TRBD1 identical over 8 bases. V lost 1 base, J lost 6 bases, and 5 bases stayed unmatched. The length of the CDR3 is 14 residues. In germline, CDR1 is SNHLY, CDR2 FYNNEI. The CDR3 reads CASSEGTGFSEQYF. CDR3 in DNA: TGTGCCAGCAGTGAAGGGACAGGGTTCAGCGAGCAGTACTTC.

CDR3 protein: CASSFADSSYEQYF. The CDR3 DNA follows: TGTGCCAGCAGCTTCGCCGACAGTTCCTACGAGCAGTACTTC. The J gene is TRBJ2-7, the V gene TRBV13; possibly TRBD1 for D (5 bases). Per the germline V gene, CDR1 is PRHDT and CDR2 is FYEKMQ (reference sequence). V was shortened by 3 bases and J by 1 base, with 10 bases between the two germline ends. The CDR3 runs to 14 residues.

The V and J genes are TRBV5-1 and TRBJ1-1; D is undetermined. The germline CDR1 and CDR2 sequences are SGHRS and YFSETQ. CDR3 length: 15 amino acids. V lost 0 bases, J lost 3 bases, and 12 bases lay in between. The CDR3 DNA sequence: TGCGCCAGCAGCTTGGACGCGGGTGCGGACACTGAAGCTTTCTTT. It codes for CASSLDAGADTEAFF.

This clone was found once. The chain is built from TRBV3-1 (or the pseudogene TRBV3-2) and TRBJ2-1; perhaps TRBD2 as D (5 bases). V lost 4 bases, J lost 4 bases, and 14 bases lay in between. The germline V gene encodes CDR1 LGHDT and CDR2 YNNKEL (reference sequence). CDR3 length equals 15 residues. CDR3 sequence: CASSRPSGRYNEQFF. CDR3 bases: TGTGCCAGCAGCCGCCCAAGCGGCAGATACAATGAGCAGTTCTTC.

V gene TRBV11-2 combines with J gene TRBJ1-1; D is possibly TRBD1 (5 bases). This CDR3 has 13 residues. CDR1 is SGHAT, CDR2 FQNNGV, per germline. Trimming left V 3 bases short and J 5 bases short, with 10 bases between. The CDR3 region is CASSLGGLTEAFF. The CDR3 bases are TGTGCCAGCAGCTTGGGGGGTTTGACTGAAGCTTTCTTT.

This chain connects TRBV7-2 to TRBJ2-2; TRBD1 might be the D (7 bases). The V gene's germline CDR1 is SGHTA and CDR2 FQGNSA. Between the trimmed V and J ends, which lost 5 bases and 2 bases, there was a span of 15 bases. The CDR3 length is 16 residues. CDR3 DNA sequence: TGTGCCAGCAGCACTAAACAGGGGACTAACACCGGGGAGCTGTTTTTT. Translation: CASSTKQGTNTGELFF.

The chain links TRBV5-1 to TRBJ1-6, with TRBD1 identical over 10 bases. Germline V gives CDR1 SGHRS, CDR2 YFSETQ. V dropped 4 bases and J dropped 8; count of bases not matched to a gene: 3. CDR3 length: 14 residues. CDR3 sequence reads: CASSLDRGYSPLHF. The DNA of the CDR3 is TGCGCCAGCAGCCTGGACAGGGGGTATTCACCCCTCCACTTT. The entire variable domain, with the rest obtained from reference TRBV5-1 and TRBJ1-6, is as follows: KAGVTQTPRYLIKTRGQQVTLSCSPISGHRSVSWYQQTPGQGLQFLFEYFSETQRNKGNFPGRFSGRQFSNSRSEMNVSTLELGDSALYLCASSLDRGYSPLHFGNGTRLTVT.

This clone was detected a few times. The chain recombines TRBV5-1 with TRBJ1-1; 7 bases line up with TRBD1. The length of the CDR3 is 14 residues. Germline V gene data show CDR1 as SGHRS and CDR2 as YFSETQ. V was clipped by 4 bases and J by 0 bases; unmatched bases: 3. CDR3 in amino acids: CASSATGMNTEAFF. As DNA, the CDR3 is TGCGCCAGCAGCGCGACAGGGATGAACACTGAAGCTTTCTTT.

V is TRBV2 and J is TRBJ2-2; D ambiguous. Looked up from germline, CDR1 is SNHLY and CDR2 is FYNNEI. The CDR3 spans 13 residues. Trimming removed 5 bases at V and 0 bases at J, with 4 bases between. DNA for the CDR3: TGTGCCAGCAGTTTAGCGAACACCGGGGAGCTGTTTTTT. Translation gives CASSLANTGELFF.